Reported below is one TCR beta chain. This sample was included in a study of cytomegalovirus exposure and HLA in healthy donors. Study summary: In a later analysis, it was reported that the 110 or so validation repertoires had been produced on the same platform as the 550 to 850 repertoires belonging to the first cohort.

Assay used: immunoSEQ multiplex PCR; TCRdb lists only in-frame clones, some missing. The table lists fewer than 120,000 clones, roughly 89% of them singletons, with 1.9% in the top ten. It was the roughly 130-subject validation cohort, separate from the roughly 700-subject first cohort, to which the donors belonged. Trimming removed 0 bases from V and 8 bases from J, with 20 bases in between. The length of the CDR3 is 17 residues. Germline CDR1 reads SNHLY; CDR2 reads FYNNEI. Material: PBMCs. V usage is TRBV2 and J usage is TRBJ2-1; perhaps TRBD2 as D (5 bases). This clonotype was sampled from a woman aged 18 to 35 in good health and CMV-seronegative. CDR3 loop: CASSEARAGVGSDEQFF. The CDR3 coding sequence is TGTGCCAGCAGTGAAGCGAGAGCCGGGGTGGGGAGTGATGAGCAGTTCTTC.